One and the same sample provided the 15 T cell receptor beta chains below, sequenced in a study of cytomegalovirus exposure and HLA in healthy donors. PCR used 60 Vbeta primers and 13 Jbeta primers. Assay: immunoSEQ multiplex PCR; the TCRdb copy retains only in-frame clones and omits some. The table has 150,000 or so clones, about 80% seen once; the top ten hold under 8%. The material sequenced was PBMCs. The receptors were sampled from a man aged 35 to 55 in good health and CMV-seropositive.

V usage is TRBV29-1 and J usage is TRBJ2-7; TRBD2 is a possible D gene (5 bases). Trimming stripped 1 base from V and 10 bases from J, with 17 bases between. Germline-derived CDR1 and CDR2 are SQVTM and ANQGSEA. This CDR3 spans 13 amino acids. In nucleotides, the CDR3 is TGCAGCGTTGAAGTCGGGGTGCCGACGGGACAGTACTTC. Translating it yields CSVEVGVPTGQYF.

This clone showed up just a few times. The CDR3 nucleotides are TGCGCCAGCAGCCATCTAGGGCGGGAGAACACAGATACGCAGTATTTT. This sequence encodes CASSHLGRENTDTQYF. The chain recombines TRBV4-1 with TRBJ2-3; 7 bases map to TRBD2. Unmatched junction bases numbered 8, after V lost 3 bases and J lost 2 bases. The CDR3 consists of 16 residues. Germline loops: CDR1 MGHRA, CDR2 YSYEKL.

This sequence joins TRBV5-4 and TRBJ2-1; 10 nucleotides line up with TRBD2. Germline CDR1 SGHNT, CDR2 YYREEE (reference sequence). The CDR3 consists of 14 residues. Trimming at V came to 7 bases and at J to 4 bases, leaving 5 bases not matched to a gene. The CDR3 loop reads CASFTSGVYNEQFF. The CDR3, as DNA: TGTGCCAGCTTCACTAGCGGGGTTTACAATGAGCAGTTCTTC. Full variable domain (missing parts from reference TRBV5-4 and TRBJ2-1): ETGVTQSPTHLIKTRGQQVTLRCSSQSGHNTVSWYQQALGQGPQFIFQYYREEENGRGNFPPRFSGLQFPNYSSELNVNALELDDSALYLCASFTSGVYNEQFFGPGTRLTVL.

The CDR3 DNA follows: TGTGCCAGTAGTATAGGACAGGGGTTCGAGCAGTACTTC. Translation gives CASSIGQGFEQYF. The J gene is TRBJ2-7, the V gene TRBV19; 8 positions agree with TRBD1. The ends lost 1 base at V and 6 bases at J; junction bases unmatched: 2. This CDR3 spans 13 amino acids. Germline CDR1 reads LNHDA; CDR2 reads SQIVND (reference sequence).

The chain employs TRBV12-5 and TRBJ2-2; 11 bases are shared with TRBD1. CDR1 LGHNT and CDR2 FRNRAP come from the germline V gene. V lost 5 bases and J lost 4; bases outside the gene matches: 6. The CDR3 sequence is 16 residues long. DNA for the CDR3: TGTGCTAGTGGTCCTGGGACAGGGGGTCGCACCGGGGAGCTGTTTTTT. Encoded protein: CASGPGTGGRTGELFF. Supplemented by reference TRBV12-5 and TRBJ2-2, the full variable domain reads DARVTQTPRHKVTEMGQEVTMRCQPILGHNTVFWYRQTMMQGLELLAYFRNRAPLDDSGMPKDRFSAEMPDATLATLKIQPSEPRDSAVYFCASGPGTGGRTGELFFGEGSRLTVL.

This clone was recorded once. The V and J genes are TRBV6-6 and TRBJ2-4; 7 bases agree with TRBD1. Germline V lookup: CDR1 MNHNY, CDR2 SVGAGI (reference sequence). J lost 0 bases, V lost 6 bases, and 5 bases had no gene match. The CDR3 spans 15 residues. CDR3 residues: CASRGQDLAKNIQYF. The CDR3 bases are TGTGCCAGCAGAGGACAGGATCTAGCCAAAAACATTCAGTACTTC.

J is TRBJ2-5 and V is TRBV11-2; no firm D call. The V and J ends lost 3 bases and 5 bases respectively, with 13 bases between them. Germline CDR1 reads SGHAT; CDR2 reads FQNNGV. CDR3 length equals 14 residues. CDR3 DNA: TGTGCCAGCAGCTTCGCCGGATTGGAGGAGACCCAGTACTTC. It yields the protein CASSFAGLEETQYF.

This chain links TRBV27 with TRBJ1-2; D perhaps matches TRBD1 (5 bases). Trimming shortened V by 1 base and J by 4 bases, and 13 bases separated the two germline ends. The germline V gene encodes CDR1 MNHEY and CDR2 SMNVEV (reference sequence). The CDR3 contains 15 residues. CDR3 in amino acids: CASSLYPLTVYGYTF. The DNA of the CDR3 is TGTGCCAGCAGTTTATACCCATTGACAGTCTATGGCTACACCTTC.

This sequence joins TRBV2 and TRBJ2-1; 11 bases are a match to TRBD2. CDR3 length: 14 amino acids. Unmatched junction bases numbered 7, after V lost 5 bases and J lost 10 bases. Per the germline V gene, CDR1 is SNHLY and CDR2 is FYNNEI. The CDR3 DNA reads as TGTGCCAGCAGTAGGTCGGGACTAGCGGAGGAGCAGTTCTTC. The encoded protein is CASSRSGLAEEQFF.

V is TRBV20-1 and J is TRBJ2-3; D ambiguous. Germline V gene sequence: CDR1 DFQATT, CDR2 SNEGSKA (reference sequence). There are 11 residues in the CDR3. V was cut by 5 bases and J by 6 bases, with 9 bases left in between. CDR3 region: CSAVELDTQYF. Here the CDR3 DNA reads TGCAGTGCTGTAGAGTTGGATACGCAGTATTTT.

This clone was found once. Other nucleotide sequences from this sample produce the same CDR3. The CDR3 reads CASSSRQGGQPQHF. The CDR3 nucleotides are TGTGCCAGTAGTAGCAGACAGGGCGGGCAGCCCCAGCATTTT. The chain couples TRBV19 to TRBJ1-5; TRBD1 matches 7 bases. The CDR3 is 14 residues long. Trimming took 4 bases from V and 7 from J; bases not matched to a gene: 7. Germline CDR1 reads LNHDA; CDR2 reads SQIVND (reference sequence).

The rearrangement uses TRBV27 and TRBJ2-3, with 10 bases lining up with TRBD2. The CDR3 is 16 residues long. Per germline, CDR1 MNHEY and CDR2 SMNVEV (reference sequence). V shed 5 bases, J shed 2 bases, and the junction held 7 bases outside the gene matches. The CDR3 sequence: CASSPGTSDPTDTQYF. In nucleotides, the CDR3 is TGTGCCAGCAGTCCCGGGACTAGCGACCCCACAGATACGCAGTATTTT.

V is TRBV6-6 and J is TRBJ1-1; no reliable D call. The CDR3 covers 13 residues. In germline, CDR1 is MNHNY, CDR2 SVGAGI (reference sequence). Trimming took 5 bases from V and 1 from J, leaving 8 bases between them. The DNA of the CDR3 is TGTGCCAGCAGTCCTGACAAGAACACTGAAGCTTTCTTT. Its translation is CASSPDKNTEAFF.

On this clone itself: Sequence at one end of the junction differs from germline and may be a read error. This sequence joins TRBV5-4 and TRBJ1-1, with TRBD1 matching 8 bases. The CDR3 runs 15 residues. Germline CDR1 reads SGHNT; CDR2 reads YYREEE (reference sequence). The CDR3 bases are TGTGCCAGCAGATTGGGCCAGGGGGCAGCCACTGAAGCTTTCTTT. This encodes CASRLGQGAATEAFF.

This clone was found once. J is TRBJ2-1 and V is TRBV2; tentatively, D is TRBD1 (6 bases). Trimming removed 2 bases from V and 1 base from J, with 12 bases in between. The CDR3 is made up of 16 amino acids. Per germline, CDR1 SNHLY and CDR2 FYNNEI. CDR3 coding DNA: TGTGCCAGCAGTGAAAGTTCAGGGGTGTCCTACAATGAGCAGTTCTTC. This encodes CASSESSGVSYNEQFF.